This entry lists 20 T cell receptor beta chains sequenced from one sample in a study of blood T cells in healthy people across ages. PCR was performed a second time for roughly 7 to 12 cycles using a sample-barcoded 5' primer and a J-beta primer mix. TCRdb re-called the 5' RACE reads through MiXCR, storing one row per CDR3 protein. Of 1.5 million or so distinct CDR3 sequences listed, roughly 40% are singletons. The sequenced sample was blood. The receptors derive from a woman between 18 and 30 years old in good health.

The chain uses TRBV6-1 and TRBJ2-3; TRBD2 agrees at 9 bases. CDR3 length: 14 residues. The V gene end was trimmed by 7 bases and the J gene end by 3 bases; junction bases not matched to a gene: 5. Germline CDR1 and CDR2: MNHNS and SASEGT. CDR3 coding DNA: TGTGCCAGCAAGCGGGAGGATGGTACAGATACGCAGTATTTT. Encoded protein: CASKREDGTDTQYF.

The gene calls are TRBV4-1 and TRBJ2-6; D remains unclear. The length of the CDR3 is 18 residues. Trimming left V 0 bases short and J 2 bases short, with 14 bases between. The germline V gene has CDR1 MGHRA and CDR2 YSYEKL. The CDR3 DNA follows: TGCGCCAGCAGCCAAGATTGGGCTGTTATTACTGGGGCCAACGTCCTGACTTTC. Protein: CASSQDWAVITGANVLTF.

This clonotype was counted only a few times. CDR3 sequence reads: CASSLDTHGYTF. For the CDR3, the DNA is TGCGCCAGCAGCTTGGACACGCATGGCTACACCTTC. The rearrangement links TRBV5-1 to TRBJ1-2; D is unresolved. This CDR3 spans 12 amino acids. Trimming removed 0 bases at V and 6 bases at J, with 6 bases between. The germline CDR1 and CDR2 sequences are SGHRS and YFSETQ.

This chain uses TRBV10-3 with TRBJ2-2, with 12 bases fitting TRBD2. The CDR3 runs to 14 residues. J lost 5 bases, V lost 6 bases, and 1 base had no gene match. Germline CDR1 ENHRY, CDR2 SYGVKD. CDR3 nucleotide sequence: TGTGCCATCAGGACTAGCGGGAGTACCGGGGAGCTGTTTTTT. It encodes CAIRTSGSTGELFF.

This clonotype came up once. The rearrangement uses TRBV10-3 and TRBJ1-4; D gene ambiguous. V was clipped by 6 bases and J by 11 bases, with 28 bases between them. CDR3 length: 17 amino acids. CDR1 is ENHRY and CDR2 is SYGVKD in the germline V gene. CDR3 nucleotide sequence: TGTGCCATCAGGGAGGACCTAACCGGGCCCCACGGGGAGAAACTGTTTTTT. Its translation: CAIREDLTGPHGEKLFF.

This clonotype has a handful of counts. This chain uses TRBV6-5 with TRBJ1-1, with unresolved D. CDR1 and CDR2 from the germline V gene are MNHEY and SVGAGI. V was cut by 2 bases and J by 5 bases, with 12 bases left in between. CDR3 length equals 14 residues. The CDR3 protein is CASSYRPTMTEAFF. DNA of the CDR3: TGTGCCAGCAGTTACAGACCCACGATGACTGAAGCTTTCTTT.

V usage is TRBV9 and J usage is TRBJ2-3; D is possibly TRBD2 (6 bases). This CDR3 contains 15 residues. Germline V gene lookup returns CDR1 SGDLS and CDR2 YYNGEE. Trimming removed 0 bases from V and 2 bases from J, with 10 bases in between. In nucleotides, the CDR3 is TGTGCCAGCAGCGTAGGGGGGGATTTCACAGATACGCAGTATTTT. This codes for CASSVGGDFTDTQYF.

There are a few counts of this clonotype. The chain joins TRBV20-1 to TRBJ2-3; D ambiguous. Trimming shortened V by 6 bases and J by 2 bases, and 15 bases separated the two germline ends. Germline loops: CDR1 DFQATT, CDR2 SNEGSKA (reference sequence). CDR3 length: 14 amino acids. The CDR3 region is CSAPGLSSTDTQYF. Written as DNA, the CDR3 is TGCAGTGCCCCCGGCCTTTCTTCCACAGATACGCAGTATTTT.

The chain couples TRBV20-1 to TRBJ2-1, with a possible D match to TRBD1 (5 bases). The CDR3 is 11 residues long. V lost 3 bases and J lost 11, with 11 bases in between. The germline V gene has CDR1 DFQATT and CDR2 SNEGSKA (reference sequence). The CDR3 DNA reads as TGCAGTGCTAGTACGGTGGGGCAGCAGTTCTTC. It specifies CSASTVGQQFF.

The CDR3 is CSASSPSTDTQYF. DNA of the CDR3: TGCAGTGCTTCGTCGCCGAGCACAGATACGCAGTATTTT. The chain has TRBV20-1 and TRBJ2-3; D uncertain. Trimming removed 5 bases at V and 0 bases at J, with 9 bases between. CDR1 and CDR2 from the germline V gene are DFQATT and SNEGSKA (reference sequence). The CDR3 is 13 residues long.

J is TRBJ2-3 and V is TRBV3-1; no clear D gene. The germline gives CDR1 LGHDT, CDR2 YNNKEL (reference sequence). CDR3 length: 13 amino acids. V was cut by 2 bases and J by 4 bases, with 7 bases left in between. CDR3 DNA: TGTGCCAGCAGCCAATTCCGCGCAGATACGCAGTATTTT. It encodes CASSQFRADTQYF.

About this clonotype: Being one base from a much bigger clone, this may be a read error. The chain is built from TRBV20-1 and TRBJ2-5; 9 bases map to TRBD2. Looked up from germline, CDR1 is DFQATT and CDR2 is SNEGSKA (reference sequence). The CDR3 has 14 amino acids. Written as DNA, the CDR3 is TGCAATGCTAGTTCTAGCGGGGTTCAAGAGACCCAGTACTTC. It specifies CNASSSGVQETQYF.

In its sample, this clonotype was seen a few times. This chain uses TRBV4-2 with TRBJ2-7, with 11 bases matching TRBD2. Germline V gene data show CDR1 as LGHNA and CDR2 as YNFKEQ. The CDR3 has 17 amino acids. V dropped 1 base and J dropped 2; count of bases not matched to a gene: 7. CDR3 sequence (DNA): TGTGCCAGCAGCCAAGGGACTAGCGGGTTGGTCCCCTACGAGCAGTACTTC. Its translation is CASSQGTSGLVPYEQYF.

The CDR3 DNA is TGCAGTCGCCTGGAGACCCAGTTCTTC. This encodes CSRLETQFF. J is TRBJ2-1 and V is TRBV20-1; D uncertain. The V gene's germline CDR1 is DFQATT and CDR2 SNEGSKA (reference sequence). The V gene lost 8 bases and the J gene lost 13 bases, with 12 bases spanning the gap. The CDR3 sequence is 9 residues long.

The chain links TRBV12-3 or TRBV12-4 to TRBJ2-7; 10 bases match TRBD2. There are 18 residues in the CDR3. The J segment lost 7 bases and the V segment lost 5 bases, leaving 20 bases of the junction unmatched. As DNA, the CDR3 is TGTGCCAGCAGTGCTCCGAGCGGGGGGGCCTTTGACTACAATGAGCAGTACTTC. Translated, it gives CASSAPSGGAFDYNEQYF.

This clonotype was observed a single time. V is TRBV7-2 and J is TRBJ2-1; possible D gene TRBD2, 5 bases. Germline CDR1 reads SGHTA; CDR2 reads FQGNSA. V was cut by 3 bases and J by 5 bases, with 11 bases left in between. This CDR3 is 14 amino acids long. DNA for the CDR3: TGTGCCAGCAGCTTCTCTAGCAGAAACAATGAGCAGTTCTTC. Amino acids: CASSFSSRNNEQFF.

The V call is TRBV2, the J call TRBJ2-1; TRBD2 matches at 7 bases. The CDR3 consists of 15 residues. J was trimmed by 1 base and V by 1 base; bases with no gene match: 1. Germline-derived CDR1 and CDR2 are SNHLY and FYNNEI. In nucleotides, the CDR3 is TGTGCCAGCAGTGAAGATAGCGGGTCCTACAATGAGCAGTTCTTC. It codes for CASSEDSGSYNEQFF.

The gene calls are TRBV6-2 or TRBV6-3 and TRBJ2-3, with TRBD2 matching 7 bases. The germline CDR1 and CDR2 sequences are MNHEY and SVGEGT. J was trimmed by 7 bases and V by 6 bases; bases with no gene match: 13. The CDR3 extends over 15 amino acids. The CDR3 DNA reads as TGTGCCAGCAGCCCAGCGGGATCCACCATTTATACGCAGTATTTT. Protein sequence: CASSPAGSTIYTQYF.

This sequence joins TRBV5-1 and TRBJ2-7; D might be TRBD2 (6 bases). The V gene lost 4 bases and the J gene lost 5 bases, with 13 bases spanning the gap. The CDR3 sequence is 13 residues long. Germline CDR1 SGHRS, CDR2 YFSETQ. The CDR3 DNA reads TGCGCCAGCAGCGTGAGGACGGGAGACGAGCAGTACTTC. Its translation: CASSVRTGDEQYF.

The rearrangement uses TRBV4-1 and TRBJ1-2; the D is unclear. The germline V and J ends were trimmed by 1 base and 0 bases, with 9 bases remaining between them. The CDR3 consists of 15 residues. The germline V gene encodes CDR1 MGHRA and CDR2 YSYEKL. The CDR3 reads CASSQGPASNYGYTF. CDR3 nucleotide sequence: TGCGCCAGCAGCCAAGGGCCAGCATCTAACTATGGCTACACCTTC.